These 32 T cell receptor beta chains share one sample of origin, sequenced in a study of blood T cell repertoires in COVID-19. TCRdb's copy holds only in-frame clones and misses some; the assay was immunoSEQ multiplex PCR. The table includes just over 300,000 clones, roughly 86% detected once. Sequenced material: PBMCs or T cells enriched from blood (not recorded which). The receptor set was obtained from a woman between 18 and 29 years old who had recovered from COVID-19.

This chain connects TRBV28 to TRBJ1-2; TRBD1 matches 8 bases. The germline V gene encodes CDR1 MDHEN and CDR2 SYDVKM. The CDR3 is 16 residues long. V shed 9 bases, J shed 4 bases, and the junction held 16 bases outside the gene matches. CDR3 nucleotide sequence: TGTGCCAGTCTTAGCCATTCGGACAGGGTTTCCTATGGCTACACCTTC. It specifies CASLSHSDRVSYGYTF.

The chain combines TRBV29-1 with TRBJ1-4; D is unresolved. The germline V and J ends were trimmed by 4 bases and 2 bases, with 8 bases remaining between them. The length of the CDR3 is 13 residues. Germline V gene sequence: CDR1 SQVTM, CDR2 ANQGSEA. The chain's CDR3 is CSVVGSTNEKLFF. In DNA form, the CDR3 reads TGCAGCGTTGTTGGTAGCACTAATGAAAAACTGTTTTTT. Drawing the rest from reference TRBV29-1 and TRBJ1-4, the complete variable domain is SAVISQKPSRDICQRGTSLTIQCQVDSQVTMMFWYRQQPGQSLTLIATANQGSEATYESGFVIDKFPISRPNLTFSTLTVSNMSPEDSSIYLCSVVGSTNEKLFFGSGTQLSVL.

The V call is TRBV7-9, the J call TRBJ2-1; 9 nucleotides align to TRBD2. J lost 7 bases, V lost 3 bases, and 10 bases had no gene match. Per germline, CDR1 SEHNR and CDR2 FQNEAQ (reference sequence). The CDR3 totals 16 residues. CDR3 region: CASSFLAGGPGNEQFF. DNA of the CDR3: TGTGCCAGCAGCTTTCTCGCGGGAGGGCCTGGAAATGAGCAGTTCTTC. Using reference TRBV7-9 and TRBJ2-1 for the parts outside the CDR3, the full variable domain is DTGVSQNPRHKITKRGQNVTFRCDPISEHNRLYWYRQTLGQGPEFLTYFQNEAQLEKSRLLSDRFSAERPKGSFSTLEIQRTEQGDSAMYLCASSFLAGGPGNEQFFGPGTRLTVL.

This chain uses TRBV11-2 with TRBJ2-7; 9 nucleotides align to TRBD1. Per the germline V gene, CDR1 is SGHAT and CDR2 is FQNNGV. The CDR3 is made up of 16 amino acids. Trimming removed 5 bases from V and 2 bases from J; junction bases left unmatched: 10. CDR3 bases: TGTGCCAGCAGCCCAGTGAGGGGACAGGGCCCCTACGAGCAGTACTTC. This encodes CASSPVRGQGPYEQYF.

The rearrangement uses TRBV7-8 and TRBJ2-5; TRBD2 might be the D (5 bases). V shed 5 bases and J shed 5 bases, with 12 bases lying between them. The CDR3 covers 13 residues. In germline, CDR1 is SGHVS, CDR2 FQNEAQ. The CDR3 DNA follows: TGTGCCAGCAGCACTAGACCGGGGGAGACCCAGTACTTC. Amino acids: CASSTRPGETQYF.

The rearrangement links TRBV28 to TRBJ2-1, with 8 positions matching TRBD1. Germline assignment: CDR1 MDHEN and CDR2 SYDVKM. V lost 3 bases to trimming and J lost 9 bases; unmatched junction nucleotides: 10. This CDR3 region has 15 residues. The CDR3 is CASSFPSDRAGEQFF. Here the CDR3 DNA reads TGTGCCAGCAGTTTTCCTTCGGACAGGGCGGGTGAGCAGTTCTTC. The full variable domain, completed using reference TRBV28 and TRBJ2-1, is DVKVTQSSRYLVKRTGEKVFLECVQDMDHENMFWYRQDPGLGLRLIYFSYDVKMKEKGDIPEGYSVSREKKERFSLILESASTNQTSMYLCASSFPSDRAGEQFFGPGTRLTVL.

The rearrangement joins TRBV29-1 to TRBJ2-3; 11 bases are shared with TRBD2. The germline CDR1 and CDR2 sequences are SQVTM and ANQGSEA. The CDR3 contains 12 residues. The trim removed 7 bases at V and 3 bases at J, leaving 0 bases unmatched. The CDR3 protein is CSGTSGTDTQYF. In DNA, the CDR3 is TGCAGCGGGACTAGCGGGACAGATACGCAGTATTTT.

This clone was seen only once. The chain recombines TRBV2 with TRBJ1-2; 9 positions agree with TRBD1. This CDR3 is 14 amino acids long. Germline values: CDR1 SNHLY, CDR2 FYNNEI. The junction had 6 bases not matched to a gene; V was cut back by 4 bases and J by 6 bases. The CDR3 sequence is CASSAGQGVDGYTF. The CDR3 bases are TGTGCCAGCAGTGCGGGACAGGGAGTGGATGGCTACACCTTC.

CDR3 coding DNA: TGTGCCAGCAGCTTAGGGCCGGGGGGGGCCTACGAGCAGTACTTC. Amino acids: CASSLGPGGAYEQYF. This sequence joins TRBV11-1 and TRBJ2-7; 8 bases line up with TRBD2. Germline-derived CDR1 and CDR2 are SGHAT and FQDESV (reference sequence). The junction had 4 bases not matched to a gene; V was cut back by 1 base and J by 2 bases. The CDR3 runs 15 residues.

The genes are TRBV5-6 and TRBJ2-5; 9 nucleotides match TRBD2. Germline V lookup: CDR1 SGHDT, CDR2 YYEEEE. J lost 0 bases, V lost 2 bases, and 11 bases had no gene match. The CDR3 is 18 amino acids. CDR3 bases: TGTGCCAGCAGCTTAAAAGGCCTAGCGGGGTACAACCAAGAGACCCAGTACTTC. Its protein is CASSLKGLAGYNQETQYF.

The V call is TRBV6-5, the J call TRBJ2-5; 7 nucleotides match TRBD1. The ends lost 2 bases at V and 4 bases at J; junction bases unmatched: 7. CDR3 length: 15 residues. CDR1 and CDR2 (germline): MNHEY, SVGAGI. This chain's CDR3 is CASSYGSTGRETQYF. CDR3 nucleotides: TGTGCCAGCAGTTACGGATCGACAGGGAGAGAGACCCAGTACTTC.

This chain uses TRBV7-6 with TRBJ2-1, with D unresolved. V lost 3 bases to trimming and J lost 9 bases, with 9 bases between them. The CDR3 is 12 amino acids. The germline gives CDR1 SGHVS, CDR2 FNYEAQ. The CDR3 reads CASSLRPAEQFF. For the CDR3, the DNA is TGTGCCAGCAGCTTGCGGCCAGCTGAGCAGTTCTTC.

This clone has more than one count but fewer than ten. The chain joins TRBV7-2 to TRBJ1-2; possible D gene TRBD1, 5 bases. V was shortened by 0 bases and J by 4 bases, with 12 bases between the two germline ends. There are 15 residues in the CDR3. The germline CDR1 and CDR2 sequences are SGHTA and FQGNSA. CDR3 sequence reads: CASSLAGGGSYGYTF. The CDR3 nucleotides read TGTGCCAGCAGCTTAGCCGGCGGGGGTAGCTATGGCTACACCTTC.

The chain is built from TRBV3-1 (or the pseudogene TRBV3-2) and TRBJ1-1; D call uncertain. This CDR3 has 14 residues. The V end was cut by 4 bases, the J end by 1 base, with 10 bases between. CDR1 and CDR2 from the germline V gene are LGHDT and YNNKEL (reference sequence). The CDR3 protein is CASSPRQRNTEAFF. The CDR3 DNA is TGTGCCAGCAGCCCGCGACAAAGGAACACTGAAGCTTTCTTT.

V is TRBV30 and J is TRBJ1-1, with D possibly TRBD1 on 6 matching bases. The CDR3 runs to 13 residues. Germline CDR1 is GTSNPN and CDR2 is SVGIG (reference sequence). V was pared by 3 bases and J by 5 bases, with 13 bases between. The CDR3 sequence: CAWRDGQLTEAFF. The CDR3 DNA sequence: TGTGCCTGGAGAGACGGACAGTTGACTGAAGCTTTCTTT.

This clone is a singleton in its sample. This CDR3 reads CATWGAGGYTF. In DNA form, the CDR3 reads TGTGCCACCTGGGGCGCTGGTGGCTACACCTTC. The chain employs TRBV28 and TRBJ1-2, with TRBD1 as a possible D gene (5 bases). V was shortened by 10 bases and J by 7 bases, with 13 bases between the two germline ends. The CDR3 length is 11 residues. In germline, CDR1 is MDHEN, CDR2 SYDVKM.

In its sample, this clone was seen once. This chain links TRBV10-3 with TRBJ2-3; 8 bases are a match to TRBD2. Germline lookup yields CDR1 ENHRY and CDR2 SYGVKD. This CDR3 has 17 residues. V lost 5 bases and J lost 0; bases outside the gene matches: 10. CDR3 coding DNA: TGTGCCATCAGTTCGCCTAGCGGGTCTGCTAGCACAGATACGCAGTATTTT. This sequence encodes CAISSPSGSASTDTQYF.

The CDR3 DNA follows: TGTGCCAGTAGTTGGCTAGCGGGAAACCTGCGGACAAACGGGGAGCTGTTTTTT. Its translation is CASSWLAGNLRTNGELFF. The chain links TRBV19 to TRBJ2-2, with 9 nucleotides matching TRBD2. V shed 5 bases, J shed 7 bases, and the junction held 17 bases outside the gene matches. The CDR3 has 18 residues. In germline, CDR1 is LNHDA, CDR2 SQIVND (reference sequence).

The chain recombines TRBV9 with TRBJ2-5; 8 bases are shared with TRBD1. Trimming at V came to 3 bases and at J to 4 bases, leaving 8 bases not matched to a gene. This CDR3 has 15 residues. CDR1 and CDR2 (germline): SGDLS, YYNGEE. The CDR3 region is CASSDGPTGGETQYF. The DNA of the CDR3 is TGTGCCAGCAGCGACGGTCCCACAGGGGGAGAGACCCAGTACTTC.

The DNA for the CDR3 is TGCAGCGTCCCGACATCCTCAGGGACTGAAGCTTTCTTT. Translating it yields CSVPTSSGTEAFF. The rearrangement uses TRBV29-1 and TRBJ1-1, with D possibly being TRBD1 (5 bases). The V end lost 6 bases, the J end lost 5 bases, and 16 bases lay between the germline ends. The germline V gene has CDR1 SQVTM and CDR2 ANQGSEA. The CDR3 runs to 13 residues.

The gene calls are TRBV9 and TRBJ2-1; TRBD1 is a possible D gene (6 bases). The germline CDR1 and CDR2 sequences are SGDLS and YYNGEE. This CDR3 is built from 15 residues. V lost 1 base and J lost 8, with 16 bases in between. CDR3 coding DNA: TGTGCCAGCAGCGTAAATCCGACAGGCTTTTATGAGCAGTTCTTC. It translates to CASSVNPTGFYEQFF.

The rearrangement joins TRBV24-1 to TRBJ2-1; 8 bases agree with TRBD2. The CDR3 spans 17 residues. Germline V gene lookup returns CDR1 KGHDR and CDR2 SFDVKD. Losses at the gene ends were 0 bases for V and 12 bases for J; bases not matched to a gene: 15. This chain's CDR3 is CATSDLISGNSKDGQFF. The CDR3 bases are TGTGCCACCAGTGATTTGATTAGCGGGAATAGTAAGGACGGGCAGTTCTTC.

The chain carries TRBV11-1 and TRBJ1-1; the D gene is possibly TRBD1 (5 bases). The CDR3 contains 15 residues. V was trimmed by 0 bases and J by 1 base, leaving 9 bases between them. Per the germline V gene, CDR1 is SGHAT and CDR2 is FQDESV (reference sequence). CDR3 sequence reads: CASSLASQGNTEAFF. CDR3 sequence (DNA): TGTGCCAGCAGCTTAGCGTCCCAGGGGAACACTGAAGCTTTCTTT.

A single count supports this clone. The genes are TRBV4-3 and TRBJ1-4, with a weak D call TRBD1 (6 bases). V gave up 3 bases and J gave up 4 bases, with 30 bases separating them. CDR1 and CDR2 from the germline V gene are LGHNA and YSLEER. The CDR3 covers 21 residues. The CDR3 bases are TGCGCCAGCAGCCACGGGACACCCCCTCGTACCGCCGACGGGTTTAATGAAAAACTGTTTTTT. It specifies CASSHGTPPRTADGFNEKLFF.

The chain carries TRBV29-1 and TRBJ2-2; 7 bases map to TRBD1. The V gene's germline CDR1 is SQVTM and CDR2 ANQGSEA. Unmatched junction bases numbered 3, after V lost 4 bases and J lost 1 base. The CDR3 totals 14 residues. DNA for the CDR3: TGCAGCGTTGTCGGACAGGTGAACACCGGGGAGCTGTTTTTT. Its protein product is CSVVGQVNTGELFF.

The gene calls are TRBV14 and TRBJ2-7; a weak D match, TRBD2 (6 bases). CDR3 length: 16 residues. Germline assignment: CDR1 SGHDN and CDR2 FVKESK. V was pared by 1 base and J by 0 bases, with 13 bases between. CDR3 sequence (DNA): TGTGCCAGCAGCCAAGGACTAGTAAGGAACTCCTACGAGCAGTACTTC. As protein: CASSQGLVRNSYEQYF.

This clone was seen a single time. The chain uses TRBV7-3 and TRBJ1-3, with D unresolved. Trimming shortened V by 2 bases and J by 0 bases, and 14 bases separated the two germline ends. There are 17 residues in the CDR3. Looked up from germline, CDR1 is SGHTA and CDR2 is FQGTGA. CDR3 nucleotides: TGTGCCAGCAGCTTAGAGCCGACACGACACTCTGGAAACACCATATATTTT. Its protein is CASSLEPTRHSGNTIYF.

The chain is built from TRBV29-1 and TRBJ1-2; D is undetermined. Germline lookup yields CDR1 SQVTM and CDR2 ANQGSEA. V was trimmed by 0 bases and J by 8 bases, leaving 13 bases between them. The CDR3 runs 13 residues. CDR3 sequence (DNA): TGCAGCGTTGAAGATCTTGAAGGAGGGGGCTACACCTTC. Its protein product is CSVEDLEGGGYTF.

V usage is TRBV9 and J usage is TRBJ2-7; a possible D gene is TRBD2 (6 bases). The germline gives CDR1 SGDLS, CDR2 YYNGEE. V gave up 0 bases and J gave up 4 bases, with 14 bases separating them. The CDR3 length is 15 residues. CDR3 in amino acids: CASSVDPEGNYEQYF. The CDR3 bases are TGTGCCAGCAGCGTAGATCCGGAGGGTAATTACGAGCAGTACTTC.

In this sample, this clone turned up once. The chain joins TRBV7-8 to TRBJ2-5; D gene uncertain. The CDR3 loop spans 18 amino acids. Trimming pared 4 bases from V and 0 bases from J, leaving 21 bases between. The germline gives CDR1 SGHVS, CDR2 FQNEAQ. The CDR3 loop is CASSSTSTSRPHQETQYF. The CDR3 DNA follows: TGTGCCAGCAGCTCAACCTCGACTTCGCGGCCGCACCAAGAGACCCAGTACTTC.

The chain combines TRBV18 with TRBJ1-2, with no clear D. Germline V lookup: CDR1 KGHSH, CDR2 LQKENI. The V end was cut by 6 bases, the J end by 1 base, with 9 bases between. The CDR3 has 13 amino acids. The CDR3 protein is CASSRDHNYGYTF. The DNA of the CDR3 is TGTGCCAGCTCTCGGGATCATAACTATGGCTACACCTTC.

This clone was observed once. This chain joins TRBV6-5 and TRBJ2-7, with D possibly being TRBD1 (6 bases). The V end was cut by 6 bases, the J end by 4 bases, with 16 bases between. The germline V gene has CDR1 MNHEY and CDR2 SVGAGI. This CDR3 has 14 amino acids. The CDR3 spells CASSEGTLDYEQYF. For the CDR3, the DNA is TGTGCCAGCAGCGAGGGGACACTAGATTACGAGCAGTACTTC.